This TCR beta chain was observed in a study of blood T cell repertoires in COVID-19. Overall study context: Collection of acute and convalescent COVID-19 samples took place in the United States, Italy and Spain. In each case, the material was cDNA or gDNA derived from T cells, B-cell-depleted T cells, or PBMCs.

Authors' analysis steps: From reference gene primer amplification, estimates of nucleated cell counts were derived. Data came from immunoSEQ multiplex PCR; TCRdb stores just in-frame clones and leaves some out. That table gives V, J and clone size, and the DNA gave D and trimming. The table includes about 46,000 clones, around nine tenths detected once. This CDR3 comprises 18 residues. This chain connects TRBV21-1 to TRBJ1-5; whether TRBD1, the table's D call, matches the DNA was not checked. TRBV21-1 is termed a pseudogene. This clonotype was sampled from a human donor with active COVID-19. The donor label of this sample is uncertain. The sequenced material came from peripheral blood. The CDR3 DNA reads as TGTGCCAGCAGCAAAGCGCCGGACAGGGGATATAGCAATCAGCCCCAGCATTTT. Amino acids: CASSKAPDRGYSNQPQHF.